These 27 T cell receptor beta chains were all obtained from the same sample, sequenced in a study of T cell changes during pregnancy in multiple sclerosis. The protocol was immunoSEQ multiplex PCR, while the TCRdb copy is restricted to in-frame clones and leaves out a portion. The profile covers roughly 51,000 clones, with around 94% appearing a single time and approximately 5% taken by the ten largest. Specimen: CD8+ T cells from peripheral blood mononuclear cells, collected before pregnancy. The receptor source for this set is a female donor with multiple sclerosis, enrolled in a pregnancy study.

Here the CDR3 reads CASRGDGRGGTDTQYF. CDR3 nucleotides: TGTGCCAGCAGGGGGGACGGGAGGGGTGGTACAGATACGCAGTATTTT. The V and J genes are TRBV28 and TRBJ2-3, with 8 nucleotides matching TRBD2. CDR3 length: 16 residues. Germline assignment: CDR1 MDHEN and CDR2 SYDVKM. V shed 6 bases, J shed 3 bases, and the junction held 11 bases outside the gene matches. The full variable domain, in which reference TRBV28 and TRBJ2-3 provide the parts outside the CDR3, is DVKVTQSSRYLVKRTGEKVFLECVQDMDHENMFWYRQDPGLGLRLIYFSYDVKMKEKGDIPEGYSVSREKKERFSLILESASTNQTSMYLCASRGDGRGGTDTQYFGPGTRLTVL.

V is TRBV5-8 and J is TRBJ2-2, with 7 bases matching TRBD2. From germline, CDR1 is SGHTS and CDR2 YDEGEE. This CDR3 region has 16 residues. V dropped 1 base and J dropped 6; count of bases not matched to a gene: 9. The chain's CDR3 is CASSLLGGSIAGELFF. In DNA form, the CDR3 reads TGTGCCAGCAGCTTGTTGGGCGGGAGTATAGCCGGGGAGCTGTTTTTT.

This chain links TRBV7-2 with TRBJ2-1, with 10 positions matching TRBD2. The V gene's germline CDR1 is SGHTA and CDR2 FQGNSA. The V gene end was trimmed by 5 bases and the J gene end by 5 bases; junction bases not matched to a gene: 15. The CDR3 is 18 residues long. CDR3 in amino acids: CASSARLREAGGHNEQFF. In DNA, the CDR3 is TGTGCCAGCAGCGCTAGGCTTCGGGAAGCGGGAGGGCACAATGAGCAGTTCTTC.

The rearrangement joins TRBV2 to TRBJ2-7, with D possibly matching TRBD1 (8 bases). Between the trimmed V and J ends, which lost 5 bases and 2 bases, there was a span of 13 bases. Germline assignment: CDR1 SNHLY and CDR2 FYNNEI. The CDR3 is made up of 14 amino acids. The CDR3: CASSHTGGAYEQYF. The CDR3 bases are TGTGCCAGCAGTCACACAGGGGGGGCCTACGAGCAGTACTTC.

CDR3 amino acids: CASSPGLGGGFYEQYF. The CDR3 bases are TGTGCCAGCAGTCCCGGACTAGGTGGGGGGTTCTACGAGCAGTACTTC. The V call is TRBV27, the J call TRBJ2-7; TRBD2 matches 7 bases. Losses at the gene ends were 5 bases for V and 3 bases for J; bases not matched to a gene: 13. The CDR3 runs 16 residues. Germline values: CDR1 MNHEY, CDR2 SMNVEV (reference sequence).

The CDR3 DNA reads as TGTGCCAGCAGCTCGACAGGGGTGGATTACAATGAGCAGTTCTTC. Residues: CASSSTGVDYNEQFF. The rearrangement links TRBV11-2 to TRBJ2-1, with 8 nucleotides matching TRBD1. V lost 4 bases, J lost 4 bases, and 6 bases stayed unmatched. This CDR3 is built from 15 residues. Germline CDR1 is SGHAT and CDR2 is FQNNGV.

The chain links TRBV9 to TRBJ1-1; D unclear. Germline CDR1 is SGDLS and CDR2 is YYNGEE. V shed 0 bases and J shed 8 bases, with 11 bases lying between them. The CDR3 consists of 13 residues. CDR3 sequence reads: CASSVGYGGEAFF. For the CDR3, the DNA is TGTGCCAGCAGCGTAGGGTACGGCGGGGAAGCTTTCTTT.

This chain uses TRBV5-6 with TRBJ2-1; 7 bases fit TRBD2. Germline assignment: CDR1 SGHDT and CDR2 YYEEEE. The CDR3 totals 16 residues. Trimming at V came to 3 bases and at J to 7 bases, leaving 13 bases not matched to a gene. Here the CDR3 DNA reads TGTGCCAGCAGCTCGGACGGTCTAGCGGATCCTAATGAGCAGTTCTTC. As protein: CASSSDGLADPNEQFF.

The genes are TRBV19 and TRBJ2-7; TRBD1 matches 7 bases. CDR3 length: 14 residues. Per the germline V gene, CDR1 is LNHDA and CDR2 is SQIVND (reference sequence). With V trimmed by 5 bases and J by 2 bases, 6 bases remained unmatched. The CDR3 sequence is CASSPRQGPYEQYF. CDR3 bases: TGTGCCAGTAGTCCCCGACAGGGTCCCTACGAGCAGTACTTC.

This chain joins TRBV2 and TRBJ2-2; 9 nucleotides align to TRBD2. The germline CDR1 and CDR2 sequences are SNHLY and FYNNEI. Trimming removed 2 bases from V and 1 base from J; junction bases left unmatched: 11. The CDR3 is 19 amino acids. In nucleotides, the CDR3 is TGTGCCAGCAGTGAATTCTTTAGTGGGCGGGAGGGGAACACCGGGGAGCTGTTTTTT. It specifies CASSEFFSGREGNTGELFF.

The V and J genes are TRBV19 and TRBJ2-2; 14 bases are shared with TRBD2. V lost 1 base to trimming and J lost 8 bases; unmatched junction nucleotides: 18. The CDR3 runs to 21 residues. Per the germline V gene, CDR1 is LNHDA and CDR2 is SQIVND (reference sequence). In nucleotides, the CDR3 is TGTGCCAGTAGTATAGTCGGCGGGGGACTAGCGGGAGTGTTTCTCCCTGGGGAGCTGTTTTTT. Its protein product is CASSIVGGGLAGVFLPGELFF.

V and J are TRBV2 and TRBJ2-7, with D possibly matching TRBD2 (6 bases). The CDR3 loop spans 15 amino acids. The V and J ends lost 6 bases and 4 bases respectively, with 19 bases between them. Per germline, CDR1 SNHLY and CDR2 FYNNEI. CDR3 in amino acids: CASRDDGGLSYEQYF. CDR3 nucleotide sequence: TGTGCCAGCAGAGACGACGGGGGTTTATCATACGAGCAGTACTTC.

This clone was detected once. This chain connects TRBV7-6 to TRBJ2-1; possibly TRBD1 for D (6 bases). Germline CDR1 SGHVS, CDR2 FNYEAQ. This CDR3 spans 12 amino acids. Between the trimmed V and J ends, which lost 7 bases and 10 bases, there was a span of 14 bases. CDR3 sequence reads: CASNGGRGEQFF. The CDR3 bases are TGTGCCAGCAACGGCGGAAGGGGGGAGCAGTTCTTC.

The V and J genes are TRBV6-1 and TRBJ1-5; 7 bases are shared with TRBD1. Germline V gene data show CDR1 as MNHNS and CDR2 as SASEGT. The CDR3 spans 13 residues. Trimming cost V 8 bases and J 7 bases; bases outside gene matches: 8. The CDR3 loop reads CASGQGVRQPQHF. For the CDR3, the DNA is TGTGCCAGCGGCCAGGGGGTTAGACAGCCCCAGCATTTT.

V gene TRBV6-5 combines with J gene TRBJ1-5; D is unclear. CDR3 length: 12 amino acids. Trimming stripped 2 bases from V and 11 bases from J, with 10 bases between. The germline V gene has CDR1 MNHEY and CDR2 SVGAGI. CDR3 sequence reads: CASSYGRRAQHF. The DNA for the CDR3 is TGTGCCAGCAGTTACGGCAGGAGGGCCCAGCATTTT.

V is TRBV9 and J is TRBJ2-1, with 7 nucleotides matching TRBD2. The trim removed 0 bases at V and 5 bases at J, leaving 2 bases unmatched. Germline CDR1 SGDLS, CDR2 YYNGEE. The CDR3 extends over 14 amino acids. For the CDR3, the DNA is TGTGCCAGCAGCGTAGCGGGAGGCCACAATGAGCAGTTCTTC. It translates to CASSVAGGHNEQFF. Together with reference TRBV9 and TRBJ2-1, the CDR3 gives the full variable domain: DSGVTQTPKHLITATGQRVTLRCSPRSGDLSVYWYQQSLDQGLQFLIQYYNGEERAKGNILERFSAQQFPDLHSELNLSSLELGDSALYFCASSVAGGHNEQFFGPGTRLTVL.

The chain couples TRBV6-1 to TRBJ2-7; D not certain. Per germline, CDR1 MNHNS and CDR2 SASEGT. This CDR3 contains 12 residues. V was trimmed by 5 bases and J by 3 bases, leaving 8 bases between them. Here the CDR3 DNA reads TGTGCCAGCAGTCGATCACTCTACGAGCAGTACTTC. Translating gives CASSRSLYEQYF.

This clone is medium-sized within its sample. Other DNA sequences from this sample encode an identical CDR3 as well. The chain links TRBV11-3 to TRBJ2-2; 7 bases are shared with TRBD2. V dropped 0 bases and J dropped 3; count of bases not matched to a gene: 7. Germline-derived CDR1 and CDR2 are SGHNT and YENEEA. The CDR3 extends over 17 amino acids. CDR3 sequence: CASSLDGAGAYTGELFF. For the CDR3, the DNA is TGTGCCAGCAGCTTAGATGGGGCGGGAGCCTACACCGGGGAGCTGTTTTTT.

This chain joins TRBV19 and TRBJ1-2, with 7 bases fitting TRBD1. J was trimmed by 5 bases and V by 8 bases; bases with no gene match: 8. The CDR3 loop spans 13 amino acids. Per germline, CDR1 LNHDA and CDR2 SQIVND (reference sequence). This CDR3 reads CASQAEGAYGYTF. The CDR3 region has the DNA TGTGCCAGTCAAGCGGAGGGGGCTTATGGCTACACCTTC.

V and J are TRBV5-5 and TRBJ2-1, with 10 bases that match TRBD2. Germline V gene lookup returns CDR1 SGHKS and CDR2 YYEKEE (reference sequence). J was trimmed by 7 bases and V by 4 bases; bases with no gene match: 8. CDR3 size: 15 residues. The CDR3 DNA sequence: TGTGCCAGCAGCCTAGCGGGAGAGACTTTTAATGAGCAGTTCTTC. This encodes CASSLAGETFNEQFF.

The chain recombines TRBV7-8 with TRBJ2-1, with D possibly TRBD1 on 5 matching bases. V gave up 5 bases and J gave up 4 bases, with 15 bases separating them. Germline CDR1 and CDR2: SGHVS and FQNEAQ. The CDR3 loop spans 15 amino acids. The CDR3 protein is CASSKTPGKYNEQFF. CDR3 nucleotides: TGTGCCAGCAGCAAAACCCCAGGGAAATACAATGAGCAGTTCTTC.

The chain combines TRBV28 with TRBJ1-2; D is perhaps TRBD1 (6 bases). Trimming cost V 5 bases and J 7 bases, with 20 bases left between them. Germline V gene lookup returns CDR1 MDHEN and CDR2 SYDVKM. The CDR3 is 15 amino acids. CDR3 nucleotides: TGTGCCAGCAGTCGCTCCAACCGACAGGTGGTTGGCTACACCTTC. Translation: CASSRSNRQVVGYTF.

The rearrangement links TRBV27 to TRBJ2-7; no clear D gene. The germline V and J ends were trimmed by 5 bases and 1 base, with 12 bases remaining between them. Germline V gene data show CDR1 as MNHEY and CDR2 as SMNVEV (reference sequence). There are 14 residues in the CDR3. CDR3 in DNA: TGTGCCAGCAGTGAGCCGGGTCTATCCTACGAGCAGTACTTC. Residues: CASSEPGLSYEQYF.

The chain recombines TRBV7-6 with TRBJ2-3, with 9 nucleotides matching TRBD2. The germline CDR1 and CDR2 sequences are SGHVS and FNYEAQ. The CDR3 extends over 19 amino acids. V gave up 5 bases and J gave up 1 base; unmatched junction bases: 16. DNA of the CDR3: TGTGCCAGCAGCCCGTGGACTAGCGAAAAGGGGGAGCGCACAGATACGCAGTATTTT. Translating gives CASSPWTSEKGERTDTQYF. Full variable domain (outside the CDR3, taken from reference TRBV7-6 and TRBJ2-3): GAGVSQSPRYKVTKRGQDVALRCDPISGHVSLYWYRQALGQGPEFLTYFNYEAQQDKSGLPNDRFSAERPEGSISTLTIQRTEQRDSAMYRCASSPWTSEKGERTDTQYFGPGTRLTVL.

V usage is TRBV27 and J usage is TRBJ2-1, with 8 bases matching TRBD1. V dropped 5 bases and J dropped 10; count of bases not matched to a gene: 7. This CDR3 has 13 amino acids. Germline V gene data show CDR1 as MNHEY and CDR2 as SMNVEV (reference sequence). The chain's CDR3 is CASSPRTGREQFF. CDR3 coding DNA: TGTGCCAGCAGTCCAAGGACAGGGAGGGAGCAGTTCTTC.

The rearrangement joins TRBV27 to TRBJ2-1, with no clear D. From germline, CDR1 is MNHEY and CDR2 SMNVEV (reference sequence). V was clipped by 6 bases and J by 9 bases, with 12 bases between them. The CDR3 has 12 amino acids. The CDR3 region has the DNA TGTGCCAGCAGATCGAGTGGTCCTGAGCAGTTCTTC. Translation: CASRSSGPEQFF.

The sample holds a few counts of this clone. The chain combines TRBV14 with TRBJ1-2; TRBD1 might be the D (6 bases). The CDR3 is made up of 13 amino acids. Germline assignment: CDR1 SGHDN and CDR2 FVKESK. Trimming removed 0 bases from V and 4 bases from J, with 6 bases in between. The CDR3 here is CASSQEGGYGYTF. In nucleotides, the CDR3 is TGTGCCAGCAGCCAAGAAGGGGGCTATGGCTACACCTTC.